Below, 21 T cell receptor beta chains from the same sample are listed, as sequenced in a study of CD8 T cells in Susac syndrome. A quantity of about 0.5 to 1 ug RNA underwent reverse transcription using random hexamers. In TCRdb, the immunoSEQ multiplex PCR reads were re-called with MiXCR into one record per CDR3 protein. The repertoire holds about 180,000 distinct CDR3 sequences, with roughly 96% as singletons. The sample was CD8+ T cells from PBMCs. The receptor source for this set is a human donor with multiple sclerosis.

The chain uses TRBV20-1 and TRBJ2-1; 8 bases align to TRBD1. Germline V lookup: CDR1 DFQATT, CDR2 SNEGSKA (reference sequence). The CDR3 sequence is 12 residues long. V lost 4 bases and J lost 9; bases outside the gene matches: 5. CDR3 amino acids: CSATDRGSEQFF. For the CDR3, the DNA is TGCAGTGCTACCGACAGGGGCTCTGAGCAGTTCTTC.

The rearrangement uses TRBV28 and TRBJ2-6; D not resolved. Trimming removed 2 bases from V and 0 bases from J, with 17 bases in between. Germline V CDR1 and CDR2: MDHEN, SYDVKM. The CDR3 totals 19 residues. CDR3 DNA sequence: TGTGCCAGCAGTTTAATTAGTTACAGCTACCTCTCTGGGGCCAACGTCCTGACTTTC. Protein sequence: CASSLISYSYLSGANVLTF.

This chain connects TRBV9 to TRBJ2-3, with no clear D. Germline values: CDR1 SGDLS, CDR2 YYNGEE. V lost 2 bases and J 0 bases, leaving 13 bases between the germline ends. The CDR3 has 16 residues. The DNA for the CDR3 is TGTGCCAGCAGCGTCGACCCGGACCCAAGCACAGATACGCAGTATTTT. It codes for CASSVDPDPSTDTQYF.

This rearrangement joins TRBV30 to TRBJ2-1; 8 nucleotides agree with TRBD2. The CDR3 runs 14 residues. Trimming removed 5 bases from V and 4 bases from J; junction bases left unmatched: 7. Germline V gene lookup returns CDR1 GTSNPN and CDR2 SVGIG (reference sequence). CDR3 sequence reads: CAWDSLAGYNEQFF. The CDR3 DNA reads as TGTGCCTGGGACTCCCTAGCGGGTTACAATGAGCAGTTCTTC. The full variable domain, rest sourced from reference TRBV30 and TRBJ2-1, is SQTIHQWPATLVQPVGSPLSLECTVEGTSNPNLYWYRQAAGRGLQLLFYSVGIGQISSEVPQNLSASRPQDRQFILSSKKLLLSDSGFYLCAWDSLAGYNEQFFGPGTRLTVL.

The chain links TRBV28 to TRBJ2-2, with 14 positions matching TRBD2. V gave up 6 bases and J gave up 4 bases; unmatched junction bases: 13. CDR1 is MDHEN and CDR2 is SYDVKM in the germline V gene. The CDR3 spans 19 residues. CDR3 loop: CASSSGTSGSFWGTGELFF. CDR3 nucleotides: TGTGCCAGCAGCTCGGGGACTAGCGGGAGTTTTTGGGGCACCGGGGAGCTGTTTTTT.

The V and J genes are TRBV12-3 or TRBV12-4 and TRBJ2-7; TRBD1 is a possible D gene (6 bases). The V end lost 3 bases, the J end lost 3 bases, and 9 bases lay between the germline ends. This CDR3 contains 13 residues. The CDR3 DNA sequence: TGTGCCAGCAGTTTCCGGGACAACTACGAGCAGTACTTC. Translating it yields CASSFRDNYEQYF.

This clonotype showed up just once. This chain connects TRBV12-3 or TRBV12-4 to TRBJ1-2, with D perhaps TRBD1 (6 bases). The CDR3 has 12 residues. The V and J ends lost 7 bases and 6 bases respectively, with 12 bases between them. The CDR3: CASTQGGDGYTF. The CDR3 DNA reads TGTGCCAGCACACAGGGTGGCGATGGCTACACCTTC.

This chain uses TRBV29-1 with TRBJ1-1, with unresolved D. The germline V gene encodes CDR1 SQVTM and CDR2 ANQGSEA. CDR3 length: 13 amino acids. V lost 4 bases to trimming and J lost 6 bases, with 15 bases between them. The CDR3 DNA is TGCAGCGTTGGAGACGGAGTCGGCGCTGAAGCTTTCTTT. This gives the protein CSVGDGVGAEAFF.

The chain couples TRBV7-6 to TRBJ2-3; D perhaps matches TRBD2 (5 bases). Germline V gene sequence: CDR1 SGHVS, CDR2 FNYEAQ. V was cut by 2 bases and J by 3 bases, with 6 bases left in between. The CDR3 extends over 13 amino acids. CDR3 DNA sequence: TGTGCCAGCAGCTTAAGACTAACAGATACGCAGTATTTT. This codes for CASSLRLTDTQYF.

The rearrangement links TRBV5-4 to TRBJ2-7, with 12 bases fitting TRBD2. J lost 7 bases, V lost 3 bases, and 8 bases had no gene match. The CDR3 is 15 amino acids. Per germline, CDR1 SGHNT and CDR2 YYREEE (reference sequence). This chain's CDR3 is CASSSGGLAGQEQYF. CDR3 DNA sequence: TGTGCCAGCAGCTCTGGAGGACTAGCGGGACAGGAGCAGTACTTC.

The rearrangement links TRBV11-2 to TRBJ2-7; the D gene could be TRBD1 or TRBD2 (6 bases each). V was trimmed by 2 bases and J by 3 bases, leaving 17 bases between them. The CDR3 sequence is 16 residues long. CDR1 and CDR2 (germline): SGHAT, FQNNGV. CDR3 amino acids: CASSLFRGGGGYEQYF. CDR3 DNA: TGTGCCAGCAGCTTATTCCGGGGTGGAGGGGGCTACGAGCAGTACTTC.

The chain carries TRBV4-1 and TRBJ1-1; no clear D gene. This CDR3 comprises 12 residues. CDR1 and CDR2 from the germline V gene are MGHRA and YSYEKL. V was pared by 3 bases and J by 7 bases, with 9 bases between. For the CDR3, the DNA is TGCGCCAGCAGCCAGAGGATTGATGAAGCTTTCTTT. Amino acid sequence: CASSQRIDEAFF.

This chain joins TRBV27 and TRBJ2-7; D is undetermined. The V gene's germline CDR1 is MNHEY and CDR2 SMNVEV (reference sequence). The CDR3 is 14 residues long. The V end lost 2 bases, the J end lost 3 bases, and 11 bases lay between the germline ends. For the CDR3, the DNA is TGTGCCAGCAGTTTAGGTGACGTGAGCTACGAGCAGTACTTC. Protein product: CASSLGDVSYEQYF.

V is TRBV5-1 and J is TRBJ2-2; D is unresolved. Looked up from germline, CDR1 is SGHRS and CDR2 is YFSETQ. The V end lost 4 bases, the J end lost 4 bases, and 8 bases lay between the germline ends. CDR3 length: 13 residues. CDR3 nucleotide sequence: TGCGCCAGCAGCGAGGATCCCACCGGGGAGCTGTTTTTT. Encoded protein: CASSEDPTGELFF.

The chain uses TRBV4-1 and TRBJ2-7, with D unresolved. CDR1 is MGHRA and CDR2 is YSYEKL in the germline V gene. The germline V and J ends were trimmed by 0 bases and 2 bases, with 11 bases remaining between them. The CDR3 has 15 residues. CDR3 protein: CASSQDRNSAYEQYF. CDR3 DNA: TGCGCCAGCAGCCAAGATAGGAACTCAGCCTACGAGCAGTACTTC.

The rearrangement links TRBV20-1 to TRBJ2-7; D may be TRBD1 (5 bases). Trimming removed 4 bases from V and 4 bases from J, with 17 bases in between. Germline V CDR1 and CDR2: DFQATT, SNEGSKA (reference sequence). The CDR3 is made up of 14 amino acids. This CDR3 reads CSAKPGRVSYEQYF. In DNA, the CDR3 is TGCAGTGCTAAGCCGGGCAGGGTTTCTTACGAGCAGTACTTC.

This chain joins TRBV7-9 and TRBJ1-2, with 9 bases that match TRBD1. The V and J ends lost 5 bases and 8 bases, in that order; junction bases with no gene match: 12. In germline, CDR1 is SEHNR, CDR2 FQNEAQ (reference sequence). This CDR3 is 15 amino acids long. CDR3 DNA sequence: TGTGCCAGCAGCCTAGACACCGGGACAGGGCAAGGCTACACCTTC. Its protein product is CASSLDTGTGQGYTF.

Only one count was recorded for this clonotype. The chain uses TRBV20-1 and TRBJ2-1, with D perhaps matching TRBD2 (6 bases). V shed 3 bases and J shed 4 bases, with 13 bases lying between them. The germline V gene has CDR1 DFQATT and CDR2 SNEGSKA (reference sequence). The CDR3 has 14 amino acids. The CDR3 protein is CSASLARSYNEQFF. The DNA for the CDR3 is TGCAGTGCTAGCCTAGCGAGGTCATACAATGAGCAGTTCTTC.

The chain joins TRBV2 to TRBJ2-7; maybe TRBD1 (5 bases). The CDR3 has 12 amino acids. CDR1 is SNHLY, CDR2 FYNNEI, per germline. Trimming removed 6 bases at V and 6 bases at J, with 12 bases between. The CDR3 DNA reads as TGTGCCAGCAGGGTACAGGCCCCCGAGCAGTACTTC. Amino acid sequence: CASRVQAPEQYF. Full variable domain (outside the CDR3, taken from reference TRBV2 and TRBJ2-7): EPEVTQTPSHQVTQMGQEVILRCVPISNHLYFYWYRQILGQKVEFLVSFYNNEISEKSEIFDDQFSVERPDGSNFTLKIRSTKLEDSAMYFCASRVQAPEQYFGPGTRLTVT.

CDR3 nucleotide sequence: TGTGCCAGCAGCGTAGGGTGGGGACAGGGGGACTATGGCTACACCTTC. Its protein is CASSVGWGQGDYGYTF. J is TRBJ1-2 and V is TRBV9; TRBD1 matches at 11 bases. The ends lost 0 bases at V and 3 bases at J; junction bases unmatched: 4. The germline V gene encodes CDR1 SGDLS and CDR2 YYNGEE. CDR3 length equals 16 residues.

The chain recombines TRBV12-3 or TRBV12-4 with TRBJ2-7, with D possibly matching TRBD1 (5 bases). V gave up 3 bases and J gave up 3 bases, with 12 bases separating them. This CDR3 contains 14 residues. The CDR3 here is CASSLTVSRYEQYF. CDR3 coding DNA: TGTGCCAGCAGTTTGACAGTCTCCCGCTACGAGCAGTACTTC.